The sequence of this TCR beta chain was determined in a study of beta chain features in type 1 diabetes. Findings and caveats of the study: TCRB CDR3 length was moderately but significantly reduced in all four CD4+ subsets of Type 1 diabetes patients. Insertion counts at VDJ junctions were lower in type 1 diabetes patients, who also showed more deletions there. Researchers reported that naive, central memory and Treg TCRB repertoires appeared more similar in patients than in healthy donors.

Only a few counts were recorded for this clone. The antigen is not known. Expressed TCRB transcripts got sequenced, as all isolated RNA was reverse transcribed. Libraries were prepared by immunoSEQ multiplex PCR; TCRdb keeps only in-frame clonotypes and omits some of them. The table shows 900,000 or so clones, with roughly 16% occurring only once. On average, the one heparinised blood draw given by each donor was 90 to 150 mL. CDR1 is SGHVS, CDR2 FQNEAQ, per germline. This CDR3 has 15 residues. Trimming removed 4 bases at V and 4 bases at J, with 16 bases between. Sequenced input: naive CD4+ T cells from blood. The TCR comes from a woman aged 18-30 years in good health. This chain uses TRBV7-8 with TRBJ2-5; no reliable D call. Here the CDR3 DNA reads TGTGCCAGCAGCTCGGCCCCCTGGAGCAGAGAGACCCAGTACTTC. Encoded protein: CASSSAPWSRETQYF.